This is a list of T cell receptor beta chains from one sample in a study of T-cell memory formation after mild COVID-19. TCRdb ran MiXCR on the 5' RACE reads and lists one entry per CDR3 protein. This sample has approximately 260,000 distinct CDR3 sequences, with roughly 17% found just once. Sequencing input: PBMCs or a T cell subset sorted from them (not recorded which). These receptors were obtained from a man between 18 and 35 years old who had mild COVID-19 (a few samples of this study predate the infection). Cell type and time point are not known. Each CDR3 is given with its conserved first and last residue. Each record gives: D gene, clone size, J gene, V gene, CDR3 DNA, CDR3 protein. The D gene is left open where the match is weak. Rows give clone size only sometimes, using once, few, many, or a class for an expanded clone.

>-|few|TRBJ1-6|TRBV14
TGTGCCAGCAGCCTAAGGGGCATCTATAATTCACCCCTCCACTTT
CASSLRGIYNSPLHF
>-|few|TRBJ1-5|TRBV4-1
TGCGCCAGCAGCCAAGATGAGGACAGCCGATATCAGCCCCAGCATTTT
CASSQDEDSRYQPQHF
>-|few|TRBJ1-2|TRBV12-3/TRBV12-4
TGTGCCAGCAGTTTAGGGGAAGGCTATGGCTACACCTTC
CASSLGEGYGYTF
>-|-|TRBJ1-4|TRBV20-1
TGCAGTGCTAGGGGGGGAACCGGGCGGAATGAAAAACTGTTTTTT
CSARGGTGRNEKLFF
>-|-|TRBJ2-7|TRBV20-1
TGCAGTGCTAGAGACGACAGGCGCGGGCAGTACTTC
CSARDDRRGQYF
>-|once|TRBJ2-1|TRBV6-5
TGTGCCAGCAGTACCCTCCCCCGCGTGGTTGAGCAGTTCTTC
CASSTLPRVVEQFF
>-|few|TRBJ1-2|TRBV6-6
TGTGCCAGCAGTTACTCAGGAGTCGGTTCAGACCAACTACTATATGGCTACACCTTC
CASSYSGVGSDQLLYGYTF
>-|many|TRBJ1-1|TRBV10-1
TGCGCCAGCAGCGCGACGGTTAACACTGAAGCTTTCTTT
CASSATVNTEAFF
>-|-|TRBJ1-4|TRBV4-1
TGCGCCAGCAGCCAAGGCGGACAGTTTTCCGAAAAACTGTTTTTT
CASSQGGQFSEKLFF
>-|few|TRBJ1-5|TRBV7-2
TGTGCCAGCAGCTTATCAGGGGATCAGCCCCAGCATTTT
CASSLSGDQPQHF
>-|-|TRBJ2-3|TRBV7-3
TGTGCCAGCAGCCTAAGGGCAGGGACAGATACGCAGTATTTT
CASSLRAGTDTQYF
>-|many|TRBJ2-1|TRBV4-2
TGTGCCAGCAGCCAACGGACGCTAGGCGATGAGCAGTTCTTC
CASSQRTLGDEQFF
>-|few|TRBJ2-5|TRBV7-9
TGTGCCAGCAGCTTAGCGCGGAGGGGTATCTTCCAAGAGACCCAGTACTTC
CASSLARRGIFQETQYF
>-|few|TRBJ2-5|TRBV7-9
TGTGCCAGCAGCGCGAGGGGCGGGGGCCGCGAGGCCCAGTACTTC
CASSARGGGREAQYF